This T cell receptor beta chain was retrieved from a study of blood T cell repertoires in COVID-19. Study-wide context: Donors in the United States, Italy and Spain gave samples during acute or convalescent COVID-19. PBMCs, B-cell-depleted T cells, or T cells were the source of the cDNA or gDNA that made up the material.

Authors' processing steps: Reference gene primer amplification yielded estimated nucleated cell counts. Clones were read by immunoSEQ multiplex PCR, and TCRdb kept only the in-frame ones, dropping some. The DNA gave D and trimming, while V, J and clone size come from that table. The sample lists approximately 230,000 clones; around 85% were seen once. The clonotype comes from a woman aged 40-49 years with active or convalescent COVID-19. Material: peripheral blood.

This CDR3 is CASSEGTANYGYTF. The CDR3 DNA reads as TGTGCCAGCAGTGAAGGGACAGCTAACTATGGCTACACCTTC. J is TRBJ1-2 and V is TRBV6-1; possibly TRBD1 for D (6 bases). The germline V gene has CDR1 MNHNS and CDR2 SASEGT. V lost 1 base and J 0 bases, leaving 6 bases between the germline ends. CDR3 length: 14 amino acids.